The rows below give T cell receptor beta chains drawn from one sample of a study of T cells in localized non-small cell lung cancer. Using immunoSEQ multiplex PCR, the repertoire was profiled, and TCRdb retains in-frame clones only, with some absent. The data contain 60,000 or so clones, roughly 79% of them singletons. The sequenced sample was PBMCs, obtained before any cancer treatment. The receptors originated from a man aged 40-75 years with stage II lung adenocarcinoma. CDR3s leave out the opening cysteine and the closing phenylalanine or tryptophan. Clone size appears in some rows only: once, few, many, or a class for an expanded clone.

clone_size: NA
v_call: TRBV19
j_call: TRBJ1-4
cdr3_aa: ASSTSDRVREKLF

clone_size: NA
v_call: TRBV4-2
j_call: TRBJ2-2
cdr3_aa: ASSPPALAGTGELF

clone_size: NA
v_call: TRBV5-4
j_call: TRBJ1-1
cdr3_aa: ASSLAGANTEAF

clone_size: NA
v_call: TRBV25-1
j_call: TRBJ1-4
cdr3_aa: ASSEAGTGQKLF

clone_size: NA
v_call: TRBV27
j_call: TRBJ2-2
cdr3_aa: ASSPAGGRGGELF

clone_size: NA
v_call: TRBV5-5
j_call: TRBJ1-2
cdr3_aa: ASSSTPGPNYGYT

clone_size: NA
v_call: TRBV9
j_call: TRBJ1-2
cdr3_aa: ASSVVGHGYT

clone_size: NA
v_call: TRBV19
j_call: TRBJ2-1
cdr3_aa: ASRGGLAGAYNEQF

clone_size: NA
v_call: TRBV10-3
j_call: TRBJ1-1
cdr3_aa: AISPGQLLMNTEAF

clone_size: NA
v_call: TRBV4-1
j_call: TRBJ1-3
cdr3_aa: ASSLEGDLVGNTIY

clone_size: NA
v_call: TRBV21-1
j_call: TRBJ1-5
cdr3_aa: ASSKGIPGPDPNQPQH

clone_size: NA
v_call: TRBV9
j_call: TRBJ2-2
cdr3_aa: ASSPDGTSGRAGTGELF

clone_size: NA
v_call: TRBV2
j_call: TRBJ2-3
cdr3_aa: ASRATVLGTDTQY

clone_size: few
v_call: TRBV7-6
j_call: TRBJ1-1
cdr3_aa: ASSLGGPRTEAF

clone_size: NA
v_call: TRBV4-1
j_call: TRBJ1-3
cdr3_aa: ASSQVGREDSGNTIY

clone_size: NA
v_call: TRBV2
j_call: TRBJ2-7
cdr3_aa: ATYRDLYEQY

clone_size: NA
v_call: TRBV7-9
j_call: TRBJ2-5
cdr3_aa: ASRRDRAQETQY

clone_size: NA
v_call: TRBV19
j_call: TRBJ2-2
cdr3_aa: ASSMGTWNTGELF

clone_size: NA
v_call: TRBV7-9
j_call: TRBJ1-2
cdr3_aa: ASSTGALGPNYGYT

clone_size: NA
v_call: TRBV15
j_call: TRBJ1-1
cdr3_aa: ATSRDRTGIEVAF

clone_size: NA
v_call: TRBV5-4
j_call: TRBJ1-2
cdr3_aa: ASSLSQVYGYT

clone_size: NA
v_call: TRBV7-2
j_call: TRBJ2-3
cdr3_aa: ASSASVASTDTQY

clone_size: NA
v_call: TRBV29-1
j_call: TRBJ1-4
cdr3_aa: SVDSGAGEKLF

clone_size: NA
v_call: TRBV2
j_call: TRBJ2-1
cdr3_aa: ASSDRSGRVGEQF

clone_size: NA
v_call: TRBV15
j_call: TRBJ2-2
cdr3_aa: ATSRDGLAGTGELF

clone_size: NA
v_call: TRBV5-5
j_call: TRBJ2-1
cdr3_aa: ASSLSSSRNEQF